This T cell receptor beta chain originates from a study of blood T cell repertoires in COVID-19. Study in general: The origin of the acute and convalescent COVID-19 samples was the United States, Italy and Spain.

The CDR3 is 12 residues long. V lost 7 bases, J lost 0 bases, and 4 bases lay in between. Each participant's cohort was designated according to participant-reported clinical history. Authors' methods: Estimates of nucleated cell counts were drawn from the amplification of reference gene primers. Profiled with immunoSEQ multiplex PCR; TCRdb holds only in-frame clones, not every one. V and J calls and clone size are those listed in that table; D and trimming were worked out from the DNA. The sample lists fewer than 350,000 clones, approximately 90% occurring once. This chain uses TRBV12-3 or TRBV12-4 with TRBJ1-5; no definite D call. This receptor was taken from a woman between 35 and 50 years old who had recovered from COVID-19. Sample: PBMCs or T cells enriched from blood (not recorded which). The CDR3 spells CASTYSNQPQHF. The DNA for the CDR3 is TGTGCCAGCACCTATAGCAATCAGCCCCAGCATTTT.